This T cell receptor (beta chain) comes out of a study of OX40 agonist ivuxolimab in advanced cancers. This CDR3 contains 13 residues. The germline V and J ends were trimmed by 6 bases and 4 bases, with 12 bases remaining between them. In germline, CDR1 is LNHDA, CDR2 SQIVND (reference sequence). The assay was immunoSEQ multiplex PCR, and TCRdb's table has in-frame clones only and misses some. The sample contains 40,000 or so clones, 92% of which appear only once. Sample: CD4+ or CD8+ T cells sorted from blood, taken in a trial of the OX40 agonist ivuxolimab. The source is an adult with an advanced solid tumor such as melanoma, head and neck, liver or kidney cancer. The chain joins TRBV19 to TRBJ1-1; D remains ambiguous. CDR3 sequence: CASSMDPGTEAFF. DNA of the CDR3: TGTGCCAGTAGCATGGACCCGGGCACTGAAGCTTTCTTT. Complete variable domain (other parts from reference TRBV19 and TRBJ1-1): DGGITQSPKYLFRKEGQNVTLSCEQNLNHDAMYWYRQDPGQGLRLIYYSQIVNDFQKGDIAEGYSVSREKKESFPLTVTSAQKNPTAFYLCASSMDPGTEAFFGQGTRLTVV.